The 23 T cell receptor beta chains given below trace back to one sample, sequenced in a study of lymphopenia after photon versus proton radiotherapy. TCRdb's table, derived via immunoSEQ multiplex PCR, lists solely in-frame clones and lacks some. Of 70,000 or so clones in the sample, 80% to 95% were seen once. The sample was peripheral blood, taken from a patient treated with photon-based radiotherapy. The receptors originated from a woman aged 40 to 49 with cholangiocarcinoma.

The chain links TRBV7-9 to TRBJ1-2, with D perhaps TRBD1 (5 bases). The germline CDR1 and CDR2 sequences are SEHNR and FQNEAQ (reference sequence). V dropped 5 bases and J dropped 0 bases, with 13 bases sitting between them. The CDR3 has 15 amino acids. The CDR3 protein is CASSLYSTANYGYTF. The CDR3 DNA sequence: TGTGCCAGCAGCCTTTATTCGACAGCTAACTATGGCTACACCTTC.

The rearrangement uses TRBV18 and TRBJ1-5; D not certain. The V end lost 3 bases, the J end lost 7 bases, and 10 bases lay between the germline ends. The germline V gene has CDR1 KGHSH and CDR2 LQKENI. This CDR3 has 13 amino acids. CDR3 protein: CASSPSWYQPQHF. CDR3 DNA sequence: TGTGCCAGCTCACCTTCCTGGTACCAGCCCCAGCATTTT.

The chain employs TRBV5-6 and TRBJ2-1; no definite D call. Trimming cost V 0 bases and J 0 bases, with 10 bases left between them. The CDR3 runs 16 residues. The germline V gene has CDR1 SGHDT and CDR2 YYEEEE. The DNA of the CDR3 is TGTGCCAGCAGCTTGGAGGGCCCTAGCTCCTACAATGAGCAGTTCTTC. Protein sequence: CASSLEGPSSYNEQFF.

This chain links TRBV12-5 with TRBJ1-2, with D possibly matching TRBD1 (5 bases). The CDR3 extends over 11 amino acids. The V gene's germline CDR1 is LGHNT and CDR2 FRNRAP. V was pared by 0 bases and J by 10 bases, with 6 bases between. The CDR3 region has the DNA TGTGCTAGTGGTTTGGTACAGGTCTACACCTTC. This encodes CASGLVQVYTF.

The V call is TRBV6-1, the J call TRBJ2-3, with 10 bases lining up with TRBD2. The CDR3 is 15 residues long. Trimming took 4 bases from V and 1 from J; bases not matched to a gene: 2. Germline values: CDR1 MNHNS, CDR2 SASEGT. The CDR3 nucleotides read TGTGCCAGCAGTGTTACTAGCGGGGGCACAGATACGCAGTATTTT. Protein: CASSVTSGGTDTQYF.

The table lists this clone with a count of one. The V call is TRBV20-1, the J call TRBJ1-1; D call uncertain. With 4 bases removed from V and 1 base from J, the gap between germline ends came to 4 bases. CDR3 length: 11 residues. Germline V gene data show CDR1 as DFQATT and CDR2 as SNEGSKA (reference sequence). Here the CDR3 DNA reads TGCAGTGCTAAGGGGAACACTGAAGCTTTCTTT. Its translation is CSAKGNTEAFF.

The chain carries TRBV5-8 and TRBJ2-1, with 9 bases aligning to TRBD1. V was clipped by 3 bases and J by 4 bases; unmatched bases: 8. The CDR3 is 16 residues long. Germline assignment: CDR1 SGHTS and CDR2 YDEGEE. This CDR3 reads CASSWGTGPTYNEQFF. The DNA for the CDR3 is TGTGCCAGCAGCTGGGGGACAGGGCCCACATACAATGAGCAGTTCTTC. Full variable domain (remainder filled in from reference TRBV5-8 and TRBJ2-1): EAGVTQSPTHLIKTRGQQATLRCSPISGHTSVYWYQQALGLGLQFLLWYDEGEERNRGNFPPRFSGRQFPNYSSELNVNALELEDSALYLCASSWGTGPTYNEQFFGPGTRLTVL.

V is TRBV4-3 and J is TRBJ1-1; D remains ambiguous. Trimming took off 0 bases at V and 4 bases at J, with 6 bases between the two ends. Germline V lookup: CDR1 LGHNA, CDR2 YSLEER. The CDR3 runs to 13 residues. The CDR3 DNA is TGCGCCAGCAGCCAAGATTCAGGCACTGAAGCTTTCTTT. Its protein is CASSQDSGTEAFF.

Only one count was recorded for this clone. J is TRBJ2-7 and V is TRBV18, with a possible D match to TRBD2 (7 bases). The CDR3 is made up of 13 amino acids. Germline V gene data show CDR1 as KGHSH and CDR2 as LQKENI. V dropped 6 bases and J dropped 3 bases, with 12 bases sitting between them. CDR3 coding DNA: TGTGCCAGCTCGGGGAGGGGGATCTACGAGCAGTACTTC. Translating it yields CASSGRGIYEQYF.

V gene TRBV10-3 combines with J gene TRBJ2-3, with 10 positions matching TRBD2. Germline lookup yields CDR1 ENHRY and CDR2 SYGVKD. Losses at the gene ends were 10 bases for V and 2 bases for J; bases not matched to a gene: 9. This CDR3 comprises 15 residues. CDR3 in amino acids: CATRLAGVNTDTQYF. The DNA for the CDR3 is TGTGCCACTCGTCTAGCGGGAGTCAACACAGATACGCAGTATTTT.

CDR3 DNA: TGTGCCAGCAGTAACACATACAGTGTCACTGAAGCTTTCTTT. Translation: CASSNTYSVTEAFF. The chain couples TRBV6-6 to TRBJ1-1; D is uncertain. V shed 5 bases and J shed 4 bases, with 14 bases lying between them. The germline gives CDR1 MNHNY, CDR2 SVGAGI (reference sequence). The CDR3 covers 14 residues.

The chain recombines TRBV5-6 with TRBJ2-7; D is perhaps TRBD1 or TRBD2 (5 bases each). This CDR3 is built from 14 residues. CDR1 SGHDT and CDR2 YYEEEE come from the germline V gene. Between the trimmed V and J ends, which lost 4 bases and 9 bases, there was a span of 20 bases. The CDR3 sequence is CASSPAGTLLGQYF. The CDR3 nucleotides read TGTGCCAGCAGCCCCGCCGGGACCCTCCTCGGGCAGTACTTC.

This sequence joins TRBV5-1 and TRBJ1-1; weak D call: TRBD1 (6 bases). This CDR3 region has 14 residues. Deletions cut 4 bases from V and 1 base from J, with 11 bases between. Germline V gene lookup returns CDR1 SGHRS and CDR2 YFSETQ. The CDR3 sequence: CASSPGGENTEAFF. Here the CDR3 DNA reads TGCGCCAGCAGCCCCGGGGGCGAGAACACTGAAGCTTTCTTT.

This rearrangement joins TRBV29-1 to TRBJ1-1, with D possibly TRBD1 on 6 matching bases. The CDR3 consists of 14 residues. The germline V gene encodes CDR1 SQVTM and CDR2 ANQGSEA. With 6 bases removed from V and 0 bases from J, the gap between germline ends came to 14 bases. The chain's CDR3 is CSVSGRGLNTEAFF. Here the CDR3 DNA reads TGCAGCGTCAGTGGAAGGGGGTTGAACACTGAAGCTTTCTTT. Full variable domain (missing parts from reference TRBV29-1 and TRBJ1-1): SAVISQKPSRDICQRGTSLTIQCQVDSQVTMMFWYRQQPGQSLTLIATANQGSEATYESGFVIDKFPISRPNLTFSTLTVSNMSPEDSSIYLCSVSGRGLNTEAFFGQGTRLTVV.

The V and J genes are TRBV28 and TRBJ2-7; maybe TRBD2 (6 bases). CDR1 and CDR2 (germline): MDHEN, SYDVKM. The CDR3 extends over 14 amino acids. The germline V and J ends were trimmed by 7 bases and 6 bases, with 19 bases remaining between them. The CDR3 nucleotides read TGTGCCAGCAATGTCGGGAGTAAAAATACCGAGCAGTACTTC. Encoded protein: CASNVGSKNTEQYF.

The V call is TRBV6-5, the J call TRBJ1-2, with 10 bases aligning to TRBD1. Germline lookup yields CDR1 MNHEY and CDR2 SVGAGI. With 0 bases clipped from V and 4 bases from J, the junction kept 5 bases outside the gene matches. This CDR3 is built from 16 residues. The CDR3 nucleotides are TGTGCCAGCAGTTACTCAAAGGGACAGGGGACCTATGGCTACACCTTC. Residues: CASSYSKGQGTYGYTF.

This sequence joins TRBV2 and TRBJ2-1; D remains ambiguous. The CDR3 runs to 11 residues. CDR1 SNHLY and CDR2 FYNNEI come from the germline V gene. V was shortened by 7 bases and J by 13 bases, with 14 bases between the two germline ends. CDR3 in DNA: TGTGCCAGCACCGTCAACCTGTTTCAGTTCTTC. It is translated as CASTVNLFQFF.

The rearrangement joins TRBV6-5 to TRBJ1-2; 8 bases are a match to TRBD1. Per germline, CDR1 MNHEY and CDR2 SVGAGI. The CDR3 loop spans 16 amino acids. V lost 4 bases to trimming and J lost 8 bases; unmatched junction nucleotides: 15. CDR3 loop: CASSWRTTGQGGGYTF. In nucleotides, the CDR3 is TGTGCCAGCAGTTGGAGGACGACCGGACAGGGAGGCGGCTACACCTTC.

The chain joins TRBV27 to TRBJ1-6; 9 bases are a match to TRBD1. The V gene end was trimmed by 4 bases and the J gene end by 0 bases; junction bases not matched to a gene: 4. Germline CDR1 and CDR2: MNHEY and SMNVEV (reference sequence). The CDR3 spans 17 residues. The CDR3 protein is CASSSGQGLSYNSPLHF. DNA for the CDR3: TGTGCCAGCAGTTCGGGACAGGGCCTCTCCTATAATTCACCCCTCCACTTT.

The chain recombines TRBV14 with TRBJ2-1; D gene unclear. Germline CDR1 and CDR2: SGHDN and FVKESK. This CDR3 has 14 amino acids. V lost 3 bases and J 4 bases, leaving 10 bases between the germline ends. CDR3 DNA: TGTGCCAGCAGCCAGACGGTTATGTACAATGAGCAGTTCTTC. This gives the protein CASSQTVMYNEQFF.

The rearrangement uses TRBV28 and TRBJ1-1; no definite D call. This CDR3 has 14 amino acids. Germline assignment: CDR1 MDHEN and CDR2 SYDVKM. V was cut by 5 bases and J by 7 bases, with 17 bases left in between. CDR3: CASSPGGVLGEAFF. The CDR3 nucleotides read TGTGCCAGCAGTCCTGGCGGAGTGCTAGGTGAAGCTTTCTTT.

The J gene is TRBJ2-7, the V gene TRBV2, with 7 bases fitting TRBD1. With V trimmed by 5 bases and J by 3 bases, 1 base remained unmatched. The CDR3 loop spans 12 amino acids. The V gene's germline CDR1 is SNHLY and CDR2 FYNNEI. The CDR3 sequence: CASSRDSYEQYF. The CDR3 DNA follows: TGTGCCAGCAGTAGGGACAGCTACGAGCAGTACTTC.

The V call is TRBV7-2, the J call TRBJ2-5, with 15 bases matching TRBD2. The V segment lost 4 bases and the J segment 3 bases; nucleotides outside the gene matches: 9. CDR1 SGHTA and CDR2 FQGNSA come from the germline V gene. The CDR3 sequence is 18 residues long. This CDR3 reads CASSWGLAGGQDKETQYF. CDR3 in DNA: TGTGCCAGCAGCTGGGGACTAGCGGGAGGACAAGATAAAGAGACCCAGTACTTC. Drawing the rest from reference TRBV7-2 and TRBJ2-5, the complete variable domain is GAGVSQSPSNKVTEKGKDVELRCDPISGHTALYWYRQSLGQGLEFLIYFQGNSAPDKSGLPSDRFSAERTGGSVSTLTIQRTQQEDSAVYLCASSWGLAGGQDKETQYFGPGTRLLVL.